This entry features one TCR beta chain sequence. The target antigen is unknown. This entry is derived from a study of post-analysis software for immune sequencing data. On the study more broadly: Included among the disease courses, which were recorded for the cohort, were relapsing-remitting, secondary progressive and progressive-relapsing multiple sclerosis. General study findings and limits: F measure showed strong co-clustering of same-batch samples. Controls' normalized Chao1 diversity significantly exceeded that of multiple sclerosis patients. Patients used about five TRBV segments, including TRBV5-6, TRBV5-1 and TRBV20-1, more often than controls.

The CDR3 is 14 residues long. Per the germline V gene, CDR1 is ENHRY and CDR2 is SYGVKD. Trimming left V 7 bases short and J 1 base short, with 13 bases between. Researchers reported that TCR beta cDNA libraries carried unique molecular identifiers. Roughly 450,000 cDNA molecules came from about 1 to 10 million T cells. A single record per CDR3 protein comes from TCRdb applying MiXCR to the PCR reads. The sample comprises approximately 350,000 distinct CDR3 sequences, around 33% of which are singletons, and around 15% rests with the top ten. This clonotype was obtained from a girl aged 5 to 17 with multiple sclerosis. The chain employs TRBV10-3 and TRBJ1-1; no clear D. Sequencing was done on a sample of blood. In DNA, the CDR3 is TGTGCCATCACTCGGGAGGGAGGGAACACTGAAGCTTTCTTT. Protein product: CAITREGGNTEAFF.